Below are 32 T cell receptor beta chains sequenced from a single sample in a study of cytomegalovirus exposure and HLA in healthy donors. PCR primers comprised 60 Vbeta and 13 Jbeta primers. Libraries were prepared by immunoSEQ multiplex PCR; TCRdb keeps only in-frame clonotypes and omits some of them. The repertoire holds under 150,000 clones, with 55% to 80% as singletons. Sequencing was done on a sample of PBMCs. Receptor source: a human donor in good health.

The chain employs TRBV27 and TRBJ1-4; 7 bases map to TRBD1. Germline-derived CDR1 and CDR2 are MNHEY and SMNVEV (reference sequence). This CDR3 comprises 14 residues. V shed 5 bases, J shed 6 bases, and the junction held 6 bases outside the gene matches. The CDR3 nucleotides read TGTGCCAGCAGTAACAGGGGTTTTTATGAAAAACTGTTTTTT. It encodes CASSNRGFYEKLFF.

This clone was observed a handful of times. The rearrangement uses TRBV19 and TRBJ1-1; D is perhaps TRBD1 (6 bases). This CDR3 is built from 14 residues. V lost 0 bases, J lost 7 bases, and 12 bases lay in between. Germline V lookup: CDR1 LNHDA, CDR2 SQIVND (reference sequence). The CDR3 reads CASSIDSGASEAFF. CDR3 nucleotide sequence: TGTGCCAGTAGTATAGATTCAGGGGCGAGTGAAGCTTTCTTT.

The gene calls are TRBV5-6 and TRBJ2-5, with 9 bases that match TRBD2. The germline V gene has CDR1 SGHDT and CDR2 YYEEEE. Unmatched junction bases numbered 7, after V lost 6 bases and J lost 1 base. This CDR3 comprises 15 residues. The CDR3 protein is CASKREESVQETQYF. CDR3 DNA: TGTGCCAGCAAGCGGGAGGAGAGTGTCCAAGAGACCCAGTACTTC.

Remarks on this clone: One end of the junction is discordant with germline, which a read error may explain. The sample holds other DNA sequences that translate to the same CDR3. The chain combines TRBV5-4 with TRBJ2-7, with TRBD1 as a possible D gene (6 bases). There are 12 residues in the CDR3. Germline V lookup: CDR1 SGHNT, CDR2 YYREEE (reference sequence). This CDR3 is CASSLDSLEQYF. DNA of the CDR3: TGTGCCAGCAGTTTGGACAGCCTGGAGCAGTACTTC. Together with reference TRBV5-4 and TRBJ2-7, the CDR3 gives the full variable domain: ETGVTQSPTHLIKTRGQQVTLRCSSQSGHNTVSWYQQALGQGPQFIFQYYREEENGRGNFPPRFSGLQFPNYSSELNVNALELDDSALYLCASSLDSLEQYFGPGTRLTVT.

The chain joins TRBV15 to TRBJ2-1; perhaps TRBD2 as D (6 bases). Between the trimmed V and J ends, which lost 5 bases and 5 bases, there was a span of 16 bases. Germline-derived CDR1 and CDR2 are LNHNV and YYDKDF (reference sequence). There are 15 residues in the CDR3. The CDR3 region is CATSFSRELDNEQFF. CDR3 sequence (DNA): TGTGCCACCAGCTTCAGTCGGGAGCTGGACAATGAGCAGTTCTTC. Filled out from reference TRBV15 and TRBJ2-1, the complete variable domain reads DAMVIQNPRYQVTQFGKPVTLSCSQTLNHNVMYWYQQKSSQAPKLLFHYYDKDFNNEADTPDNFQSRRPNTSFCFLDIRSPGLGDTAMYLCATSFSRELDNEQFFGPGTRLTVL.

The chain has TRBV4-1 and TRBJ1-2, with a tentative D call TRBD1 (6 bases). The V and J ends lost 1 base and 8 bases respectively, with 11 bases between them. The CDR3 runs to 13 residues. Germline-derived CDR1 and CDR2 are MGHRA and YSYEKL. CDR3 loop: CASSQVTGRGYTF. CDR3 nucleotide sequence: TGCGCCAGCAGCCAAGTGACAGGCCGGGGCTACACCTTC.

The gene calls are TRBV28 and TRBJ1-6; TRBD1 agrees at 10 bases. Unmatched junction bases numbered 0, after V lost 3 bases and J lost 7 bases. Per the germline V gene, CDR1 is MDHEN and CDR2 is SYDVKM. The CDR3 is made up of 14 amino acids. CDR3 coding DNA: TGTGCCAGCAGTTTGGGACAGGGGAATTCACCCCTCCACTTT. Translation gives CASSLGQGNSPLHF.

Only one count was recorded for this clone. The rearrangement joins TRBV2 to TRBJ2-4; D may be TRBD2 (5 bases). CDR1 is SNHLY and CDR2 is FYNNEI in the germline V gene. This CDR3 has 15 residues. The V and J ends lost 5 bases and 0 bases respectively, with 11 bases between them. The CDR3 spells CASSPKRSAKNIQYF. CDR3 in DNA: TGTGCCAGCAGTCCCAAGCGGTCAGCCAAAAACATTCAGTACTTC.

V gene TRBV27 combines with J gene TRBJ2-1, with 12 bases that match TRBD2. In germline, CDR1 is MNHEY, CDR2 SMNVEV (reference sequence). The CDR3 contains 15 residues. J was trimmed by 7 bases and V by 3 bases; bases with no gene match: 4. CDR3 loop: CASSFLAGGGNEQFF. DNA of the CDR3: TGTGCCAGCAGTTTTCTAGCGGGAGGGGGGAATGAGCAGTTCTTC.

The genes are TRBV6-1 and TRBJ1-4; TRBD1 might be the D (6 bases). Germline V gene lookup returns CDR1 MNHNS and CDR2 SASEGT. The V and J ends lost 3 bases and 6 bases respectively, with 17 bases between them. The CDR3 consists of 16 residues. The CDR3 protein is CASSDWSGGRDEKLFF. The DNA of the CDR3 is TGTGCCAGCAGTGACTGGTCGGGGGGGCGGGATGAAAAACTGTTTTTT.

V gene TRBV2 combines with J gene TRBJ1-3; TRBD1 matches 7 bases. Germline trimming cut 6 bases from V and 4 bases from J; bases unmatched to any gene: 15. CDR1 and CDR2 from the germline V gene are SNHLY and FYNNEI. CDR3 length equals 17 residues. CDR3 in DNA: TGTGCCAGCAGCAAATCCCGACAGGGTGACTCCGGAAACACCATATATTTT. This gives the protein CASSKSRQGDSGNTIYF.

The chain carries TRBV5-1 and TRBJ2-3, with D tentatively TRBD1 (7 bases). The CDR3 totals 17 residues. The germline gives CDR1 SGHRS, CDR2 YFSETQ. The V end was cut by 0 bases, the J end by 0 bases, with 14 bases between. The CDR3 sequence: CASSLGAGQSSTDTQYF. In nucleotides, the CDR3 is TGCGCCAGCAGCTTGGGGGCGGGACAGTCTAGCACAGATACGCAGTATTTT. The complete variable domain, with remaining parts taken from reference TRBV5-1 and TRBJ2-3, reads KAGVTQTPRYLIKTRGQQVTLSCSPISGHRSVSWYQQTPGQGLQFLFEYFSETQRNKGNFPGRFSGRQFSNSRSEMNVSTLELGDSALYLCASSLGAGQSSTDTQYFGPGTRLTVL.

The chain recombines TRBV5-4 with TRBJ2-7; possible D gene TRBD1, 6 bases. The CDR3 totals 12 residues. The ends were cut back, 1 base at V and 6 bases at J, with 8 bases in the middle. In germline, CDR1 is SGHNT, CDR2 YYREEE (reference sequence). The CDR3, as DNA: TGTGCCAGCAGCTTGCAGGGGACCGAGCAGTACTTC. Translated, it gives CASSLQGTEQYF.

This rearrangement joins TRBV7-6 to TRBJ2-3; D is uncertain. The V gene's germline CDR1 is SGHVS and CDR2 FNYEAQ. The V end lost 2 bases, the J end lost 0 bases, and 3 bases lay between the germline ends. The CDR3 has 13 amino acids. As DNA, the CDR3 is TGTGCCAGCAGCTTACCTAGCACAGATACGCAGTATTTT. Its protein is CASSLPSTDTQYF.

This chain uses TRBV6-5 with TRBJ2-1; 7 positions match TRBD1. CDR3 length: 15 residues. CDR1 MNHEY and CDR2 SVGAGI come from the germline V gene. Germline trimming cut 6 bases from V and 6 bases from J; bases unmatched to any gene: 11. In DNA form, the CDR3 reads TGTGCCAGCAGAAAAACCAGGGGGACCCCCAATGAGCAGTTCTTC. The encoded protein is CASRKTRGTPNEQFF.

In this sample, this clone turned up a few times. As DNA, the CDR3 is TGCGCCAGCAGCCAAGGGCCGAACACTGAAGCTTTCTTT. Its translation: CASSQGPNTEAFF. The chain joins TRBV4-1 to TRBJ1-1; D gene ambiguous. The V end was cut by 1 base, the J end by 1 base, with 4 bases between. Germline loops: CDR1 MGHRA, CDR2 YSYEKL. The CDR3 runs 13 residues.

The CDR3 nucleotides read TGCACCAGCAGCCTTCCAACACGGCTAGCGGAAAACATTCAGTACTTC. Translation: CTSSLPTRLAENIQYF. This chain joins TRBV1 and TRBJ2-4; the table's D call, TRBD2, has no DNA check behind it. TRBV1 is a pseudogene. The CDR3 sequence is 16 residues long.

This chain uses TRBV19 with TRBJ1-5; weak D call: TRBD1 (5 bases). Germline V gene sequence: CDR1 LNHDA, CDR2 SQIVND (reference sequence). The length of the CDR3 is 15 residues. V was pared by 9 bases and J by 2 bases, with 17 bases between. This CDR3 is CASSKTRGGNQPQHF. DNA for the CDR3: TGTGCCAGCAGCAAAACAAGGGGCGGCAATCAGCCCCAGCATTTT.

V and J are TRBV2 and TRBJ2-4; 7 nucleotides match TRBD2. V gave up 4 bases and J gave up 10 bases; unmatched junction bases: 10. The CDR3 loop spans 14 amino acids. From germline, CDR1 is SNHLY and CDR2 FYNNEI. CDR3 nucleotide sequence: TGTGCCAGCAGTGGGGAGGGATTAAAAGGGATTCAGTACTTC. This translates into CASSGEGLKGIQYF.

CDR3 loop: CASSYDRGGQPQHF. The CDR3 DNA follows: TGTGCCAGTAGCTACGACAGGGGCGGGCAGCCCCAGCATTTT. The V and J genes are TRBV19 and TRBJ1-5, with TRBD1 matching over 8 bases. Germline trimming cut 6 bases from V and 7 bases from J; bases unmatched to any gene: 8. This CDR3 comprises 14 residues. Germline lookup yields CDR1 LNHDA and CDR2 SQIVND (reference sequence).

This clone turned up a few times. The V gene is TRBV6-5, the J gene TRBJ1-6, with TRBD1 matching 8 bases. This CDR3 has 15 residues. The germline CDR1 and CDR2 sequences are MNHEY and SVGAGI. V was pared by 1 base and J by 7 bases, with 3 bases of the junction left unmatched. CDR3 sequence (DNA): TGTGCCAGCAGTTACTTTGACAGGGGCAATTCACCCCTCCACTTT. It codes for CASSYFDRGNSPLHF.

This clone was seen more than once but under ten times. The V and J genes are TRBV2 and TRBJ2-7, with a weak D call TRBD1 (6 bases). Germline CDR1 and CDR2: SNHLY and FYNNEI. The CDR3 runs 13 residues. Trimming left V 5 bases short and J 4 bases short, with 12 bases between. DNA of the CDR3: TGTGCCAGCAGTCAGGTTCAGGGGTACGAGCAGTACTTC. Its protein is CASSQVQGYEQYF. The full variable domain, its missing parts supplied by reference TRBV2 and TRBJ2-7, is EPEVTQTPSHQVTQMGQEVILRCVPISNHLYFYWYRQILGQKVEFLVSFYNNEISEKSEIFDDQFSVERPDGSNFTLKIRSTKLEDSAMYFCASSQVQGYEQYFGPGTRLTVT.

This chain joins TRBV5-1 and TRBJ1-2; 7 nucleotides match TRBD1. Trimming at V came to 4 bases and at J to 1 base, leaving 4 bases not matched to a gene. From germline, CDR1 is SGHRS and CDR2 YFSETQ. The CDR3 length is 14 residues. The CDR3 coding sequence is TGCGCCAGCAGCCGTGGACAGGTTAACTATGGCTACACCTTC. Translating gives CASSRGQVNYGYTF.

The CDR3 sequence: CASSVTSGSYNEQFF. The CDR3 DNA reads as TGTGCCAGCAGCGTCACTAGCGGGAGCTACAATGAGCAGTTCTTC. The chain is built from TRBV11-2 and TRBJ2-1; 11 bases are a match to TRBD2. V dropped 5 bases and J dropped 3; count of bases not matched to a gene: 3. The CDR3 runs 15 residues. CDR1 is SGHAT and CDR2 is FQNNGV in the germline V gene. Combining the CDR3 with reference TRBV11-2 and TRBJ2-1 gives the whole variable domain EAGVAQSPRYKIIEKRQSVAFWCNPISGHATLYWYQQILGQGPKLLIQFQNNGVVDDSQLPKDRFSAERLKGVDSTLKIQPAKLEDSAVYLCASSVTSGSYNEQFFGPGTRLTVL.

V gene TRBV4-1 combines with J gene TRBJ2-5, with D perhaps matching TRBD2 (6 bases). CDR1 and CDR2 (germline): MGHRA, YSYEKL. This CDR3 is 15 amino acids long. V lost 1 base, J lost 5 bases, and 14 bases lay in between. CDR3 coding DNA: TGCGCCAGCAGCCAAGGGACTACCCTCAGGGAGACCCAGTACTTC. Its protein product is CASSQGTTLRETQYF.

A note on this clone: One junction end does not reproduce the germline sequence, and a read error may be involved. The chain links TRBV2 to TRBJ2-4; 8 positions match TRBD1. Germline V gene lookup returns CDR1 SNHLY and CDR2 FYNNEI. This CDR3 is built from 13 residues. DNA of the CDR3: TGTGCCAGCAGTTTCCAGGACAGGGTGGCACCCGACTTC. Translating gives CASSFQDRVAPDF.

The genes are TRBV14 and TRBJ2-1; TRBD2 is a possible D gene (6 bases). V gave up 0 bases and J gave up 10 bases, with 16 bases separating them. CDR1 is SGHDN, CDR2 FVKESK, per germline. The CDR3 loop spans 15 amino acids. CDR3 DNA sequence: TGTGCCAGCAGCCAAGACGCGACTAGAAAGAGGGAGCAGTTCTTC. Amino acid sequence: CASSQDATRKREQFF.

The gene calls are TRBV23-1 and TRBJ2-1, with a tentative D call TRBD2 (6 bases). TRBV23-1 is placed among ORFs of uncertain function. Trimming shortened V by 2 bases and J by 7 bases, and 12 bases separated the two germline ends. The CDR3 covers 14 residues. CDR3 amino acids: CASSQNDSGNEQFF. The DNA of the CDR3 is TGCGCCAGCAGTCAAAATGATAGCGGTAATGAGCAGTTCTTC.

This clone was detected only a few times. The chain has TRBV6-5 and TRBJ2-5; D remains ambiguous. This CDR3 has 12 amino acids. Germline CDR1 reads MNHEY; CDR2 reads SVGAGI. V was cut by 5 bases and J by 4 bases, with 8 bases left in between. CDR3 DNA sequence: TGTGCCAGCAGTCTAGGAAGAGAGACCCAGTACTTC. Protein sequence: CASSLGRETQYF.

The chain couples TRBV21-1 to TRBJ2-1; no DNA check was done on the table's D call, TRBD2. TRBV21-1 is shown as a pseudogene. The length of the CDR3 is 19 residues. The CDR3 DNA reads as TGTGCCAGCAGCCCCTGGGGAGGGGGTGATGCTTCCACTAACAATGAGCAGTTCTTC. Its translation is CASSPWGGGDASTNNEQFF.

The chain uses TRBV6-6 and TRBJ1-5; D is undetermined. V was pared by 2 bases and J by 3 bases, with 5 bases between. This CDR3 is 13 amino acids long. In germline, CDR1 is MNHNY, CDR2 SVGAGI (reference sequence). In DNA, the CDR3 is TGTGCCAGCAGTTACAGCCTCAATCAGCCCCAGCATTTT. It yields the protein CASSYSLNQPQHF.

This chain joins TRBV5-6 and TRBJ1-5; D remains ambiguous. This CDR3 spans 15 amino acids. V lost 0 bases and J 0 bases, leaving 7 bases between the germline ends. From germline, CDR1 is SGHDT and CDR2 YYEEEE. The CDR3 coding sequence is TGTGCCAGCAGCTTGGGGGGAGGTAGCAATCAGCCCCAGCATTTT. Its protein product is CASSLGGGSNQPQHF.